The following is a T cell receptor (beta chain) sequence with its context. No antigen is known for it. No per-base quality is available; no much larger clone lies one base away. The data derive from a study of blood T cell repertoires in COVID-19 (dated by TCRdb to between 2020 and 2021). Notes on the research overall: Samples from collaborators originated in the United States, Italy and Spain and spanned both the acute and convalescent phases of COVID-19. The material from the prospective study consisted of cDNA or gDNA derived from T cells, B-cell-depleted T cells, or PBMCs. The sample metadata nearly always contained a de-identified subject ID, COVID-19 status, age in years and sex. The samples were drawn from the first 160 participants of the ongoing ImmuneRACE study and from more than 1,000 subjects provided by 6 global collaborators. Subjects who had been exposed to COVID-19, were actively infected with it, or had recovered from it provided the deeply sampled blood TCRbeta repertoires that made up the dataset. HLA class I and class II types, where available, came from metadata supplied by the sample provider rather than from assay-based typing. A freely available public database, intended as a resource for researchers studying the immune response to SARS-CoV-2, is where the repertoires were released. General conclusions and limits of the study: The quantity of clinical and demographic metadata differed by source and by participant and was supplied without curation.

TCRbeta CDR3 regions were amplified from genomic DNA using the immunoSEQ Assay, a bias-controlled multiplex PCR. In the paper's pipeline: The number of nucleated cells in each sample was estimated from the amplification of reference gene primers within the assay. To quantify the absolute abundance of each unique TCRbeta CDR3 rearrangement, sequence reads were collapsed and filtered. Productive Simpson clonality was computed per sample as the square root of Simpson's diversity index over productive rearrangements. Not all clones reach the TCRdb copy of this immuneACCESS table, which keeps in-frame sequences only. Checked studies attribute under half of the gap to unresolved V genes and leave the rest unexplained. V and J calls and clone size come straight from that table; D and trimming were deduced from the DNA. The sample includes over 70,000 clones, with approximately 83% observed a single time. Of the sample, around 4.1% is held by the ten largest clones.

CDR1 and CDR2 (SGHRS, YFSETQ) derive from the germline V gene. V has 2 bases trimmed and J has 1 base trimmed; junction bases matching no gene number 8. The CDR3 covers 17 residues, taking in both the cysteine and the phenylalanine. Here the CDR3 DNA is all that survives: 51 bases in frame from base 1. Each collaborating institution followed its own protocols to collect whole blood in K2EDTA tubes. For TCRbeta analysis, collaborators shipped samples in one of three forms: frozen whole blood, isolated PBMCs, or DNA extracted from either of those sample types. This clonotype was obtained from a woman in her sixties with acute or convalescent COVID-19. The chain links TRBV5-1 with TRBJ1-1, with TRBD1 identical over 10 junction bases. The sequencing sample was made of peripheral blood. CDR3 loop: CASSFPETGGWNTEAFF. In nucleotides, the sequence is TGCGCCAGCAGCTTTCCAGAGACAGGGGGCTGGAACACTGAAGCTTTCTTT.